This TCR beta chain originates from a study of shared clonotypes between healthy human individuals. Study results and caveats: Lower generation probabilities were found for non-shared clonotypes than for those shared by all four donors. Naive subsets tended to show greater estimated richness than memory subsets. Sharing of clonotypes among donors was expected to vary with sequencing depth.

With regard to this clone: Antigen specificity is unknown.

CDR3 length: 15 residues. The germline V gene has CDR1 SEHNR and CDR2 FQNEAQ (reference sequence). The ends lost 6 bases at V and 6 bases at J; junction bases unmatched: 10. An even split of each subset's genomic DNA across several immunoSEQ plates was performed. Produced via immunoSEQ multiplex PCR; TCRdb's table is partial and in-frame only. This table holds about 800,000 clones, about 96% found once. In the naive CD8 group, cells lacked CD45RO and were positively selected for CCR7, so terminally differentiated effector memory CD45RA+ cells were left out. V gene TRBV7-9 combines with J gene TRBJ2-5, with 10 bases identical to TRBD2. This receptor was taken from a man younger than 45 in good health. The sample comprised naive CD8+ T cells sorted from blood. The chain's CDR3 is CASRGSASGRQTQYF. CDR3 nucleotide sequence: TGTGCCAGCAGGGGTTCGGCTAGCGGGAGACAGACCCAGTACTTC.